Sequencing of this T cell receptor (beta chain) was carried out in a study of blood T cell repertoires in COVID-19 (dated by TCRdb to 2018 to 2020). Background for the entire study: Collaborator samples came from the United States, Italy and Spain and covered acute and convalescent phases of COVID-19. The material from the prospective study consisted of cDNA or gDNA derived from T cells, B-cell-depleted T cells, or PBMCs. The dataset comprised deeply sampled blood TCRbeta repertoires from subjects exposed to, actively infected with, or recovered from COVID-19. A freely available public database, intended as a resource for researchers studying the immune response to SARS-CoV-2, is where the repertoires were released. Samples came from the ongoing ImmuneRACE study (first 160 participants) plus 1,254 subjects from 6 global collaborators. The sample metadata nearly always contained a de-identified subject ID, COVID-19 status, age in years and sex. HLA class I and class II types, where available, came from metadata supplied by the sample provider rather than from assay-based typing.

V is clipped by 5 bases and J by 6 bases, and the sequence between their germline boundaries is 18 bases long. There are 14 amino acids in the CDR3, from cysteine to phenylalanine inclusive. Just CDR3 DNA is preserved here, 42 bases in frame from base 1. In the germline V gene, CDR1 corresponds to SGHRS and CDR2 to YFSETQ. On the study overall, not on this receptor specifically: The quantity of clinical and demographic metadata differed by source and by participant and was supplied without curation.

Collaborating institutions collected whole blood in K2EDTA tubes following their own protocols. For TCRbeta analysis, collaborator samples were shipped as frozen whole blood, as isolated PBMCs, or as DNA extracted from either sample type. The immunoSEQ Assay, a bias-controlled multiplex PCR, was used to amplify TCRbeta CDR3 regions from genomic DNA. As for how the authors treated the data: Nucleated cell counts per sample were estimated from amplification of reference gene primers within the assay. Sequence reads were collapsed and filtered to measure the absolute abundance of every unique TCRbeta CDR3 rearrangement. For each sample, productive Simpson clonality was calculated by taking the square root of Simpson's diversity index across productive rearrangements. The clones in this table, taken by TCRdb from immuneACCESS, are in-frame only. Not every clone is retained; where verified, under half of the shortfall comes from an unresolved V gene, and the cause of the rest is unknown. V, J and clone size were drawn from that table, and D and trimming were deduced from the DNA. Across this sample there are about 54,000 clones, with 90% seen only once. The ten biggest clones cover 7.5% to 10% of the sample.

This clone was seen only a few times. There is no known antigen for this receptor. There are no base qualities to consult, and no much larger clone falls within one base. The sequence was obtained from a woman between 35 and 50 years old with active COVID-19. Recombination joined TRBV5-1 with TRBJ2-7, with TRBD1 as a weak D call on 5 bases. The source material was peripheral blood. The sequenced DNA is TGCGCCAGCAGTTCGGCACAGGTGGGGCGCGAGCAGTACTTC. Its product reads: CASSSAQVGREQYF.